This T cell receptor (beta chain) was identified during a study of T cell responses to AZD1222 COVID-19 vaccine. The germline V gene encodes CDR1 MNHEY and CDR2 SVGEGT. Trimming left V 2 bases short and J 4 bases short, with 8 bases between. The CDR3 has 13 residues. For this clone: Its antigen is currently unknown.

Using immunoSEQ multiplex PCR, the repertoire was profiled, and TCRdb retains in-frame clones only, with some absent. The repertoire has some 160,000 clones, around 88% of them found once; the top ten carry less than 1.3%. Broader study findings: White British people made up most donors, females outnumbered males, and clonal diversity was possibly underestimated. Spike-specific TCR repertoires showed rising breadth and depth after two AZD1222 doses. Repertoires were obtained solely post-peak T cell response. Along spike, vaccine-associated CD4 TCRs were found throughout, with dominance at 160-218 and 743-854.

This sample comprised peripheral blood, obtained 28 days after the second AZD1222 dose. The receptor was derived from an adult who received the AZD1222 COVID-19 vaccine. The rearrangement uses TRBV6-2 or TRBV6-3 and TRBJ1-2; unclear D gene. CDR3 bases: TGTGCCAGCAGTTACACGGAGACCTATGGCTACACCTTC. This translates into CASSYTETYGYTF.